What follows are 18 T cell receptor beta chains derived from one specimen sequenced in a study of cytomegalovirus exposure and HLA in healthy donors. Use of 60 Vbeta and 13 Jbeta primers characterized the PCR. Sequenced by immunoSEQ multiplex PCR; TCRdb stores in-frame clones only, minus some. The sample consists of under 250,000 clones, around four fifths of them appearing once. Sample: PBMCs. Receptors were obtained from a male donor in good health and CMV-seronegative.

In the case of this clone: At the DNA level, this CDR3 is encoded by other sequences in the same sample as well. V usage is TRBV5-1 and J usage is TRBJ1-2, with TRBD1 matching 8 bases. The CDR3 is 14 amino acids. V shed 0 bases, J shed 8 bases, and the junction held 6 bases outside the gene matches. CDR1 is SGHRS, CDR2 YFSETQ, per germline. The CDR3 reads CASSLAGTGGGYTF. The CDR3 DNA reads as TGCGCCAGCAGCTTGGCCGGGACAGGAGGCGGCTACACCTTC.

The rearrangement joins TRBV7-2 to TRBJ2-4, with a tentative D call TRBD1 (5 bases). The length of the CDR3 is 17 residues. Germline-derived CDR1 and CDR2 are SGHTA and FQGNSA. V was pared by 4 bases and J by 6 bases, with 22 bases between. The CDR3 DNA reads as TGTGCCAGCAGCTCGATCCCCAGGGTAATGTCTGGAAACATTCAGTACTTC. Protein: CASSSIPRVMSGNIQYF.

V gene TRBV2 combines with J gene TRBJ1-5; 7 nucleotides align to TRBD1. This CDR3 is 14 amino acids long. The germline CDR1 and CDR2 sequences are SNHLY and FYNNEI. Unmatched junction bases numbered 11, after V lost 8 bases and J lost 7 bases. CDR3 sequence (DNA): TGTGCCAGCGGGGGGACAGCTCAGGGCCAGCCCCAGCATTTT. Translation gives CASGGTAQGQPQHF.

In its sample, this clone was seen a few times. The chain links TRBV6-5 to TRBJ2-7; weak D call: TRBD1 (6 bases). V was trimmed by 2 bases and J by 4 bases, leaving 12 bases between them. Germline loops: CDR1 MNHEY, CDR2 SVGAGI. CDR3 length: 14 amino acids. CDR3 residues: CASSYRTANYEQYF. Written as DNA, the CDR3 is TGTGCCAGCAGTTACAGGACAGCTAATTACGAGCAGTACTTC.

The rearrangement links TRBV6-1 to TRBJ1-1, with D hard to call. The germline CDR1 and CDR2 sequences are MNHNS and SASEGT. The length of the CDR3 is 12 residues. V lost 6 bases and J 4 bases, leaving 9 bases between the germline ends. CDR3 amino acids: CASRSYGTEAFF. The CDR3 bases are TGTGCCAGCAGATCTTACGGCACTGAAGCTTTCTTT.

This clone was seen only once. The J gene is TRBJ2-3, the V gene TRBV7-9; 8 positions agree with TRBD2. The V gene's germline CDR1 is SEHNR and CDR2 FQNEAQ (reference sequence). V trimming: 4 bases; J trimming: 5 bases; junction bases outside the gene matches: 8. The CDR3 covers 15 residues. The CDR3 region has the DNA TGTGCCAGCAGCTCCTTAGCGGGAAATGGAGATACGCAGTATTTT. Translating it yields CASSSLAGNGDTQYF.

This clone has a single count. The chain employs TRBV2 and TRBJ2-5; D may be TRBD2 (5 bases). Germline V CDR1 and CDR2: SNHLY, FYNNEI. V lost 10 bases, J lost 1 base, and 10 bases lay in between. The length of the CDR3 is 12 residues. The CDR3 sequence is CATRTGQETQYF. CDR3 nucleotides: TGTGCCACCAGGACTGGCCAAGAGACCCAGTACTTC.

In regard to this clone: The junction differs from germline at one of its ends, possibly a read error. V and J are TRBV30 and TRBJ2-2; a weak D match, TRBD1 (5 bases). This CDR3 spans 16 amino acids. Per the germline V gene, CDR1 is GTSNPN and CDR2 is SVGIG (reference sequence). CDR3 bases: TGTGCCTGGAGTCCCCGTGGGGCCAGAAACATCGGGGAGCTGTTTTTT. Translated: CAWSPRGARNIGELFF.

There are a few counts of this clone. The chain recombines TRBV7-3 with TRBJ2-7; 7 nucleotides match TRBD2. This CDR3 spans 15 amino acids. CDR1 is SGHTA and CDR2 is FQGTGA in the germline V gene. V gave up 2 bases and J gave up 0 bases; unmatched junction bases: 4. CDR3 bases: TGTGCCAGCAGCTTAGAGGGCGGGAGCTCCTACGAGCAGTACTTC. It codes for CASSLEGGSSYEQYF.

The CDR3 sequence is CASSILSNTGELFF. CDR3 coding DNA: TGTGCCAGTAGTATCCTTTCGAACACCGGGGAGCTGTTTTTT. V usage is TRBV19 and J usage is TRBJ2-2; D is ambiguous. CDR3 length: 14 amino acids. Germline V CDR1 and CDR2: LNHDA, SQIVND (reference sequence). V was cut by 3 bases and J by 0 bases, with 5 bases left in between.

The chain uses TRBV19 and TRBJ2-7, with D tentatively TRBD2 (5 bases). The CDR3 has 16 residues. Trimming cost V 3 bases and J 0 bases, with 15 bases left between them. Germline-derived CDR1 and CDR2 are LNHDA and SQIVND (reference sequence). The CDR3 sequence is CASSMTGLVNSYEQYF. DNA for the CDR3: TGTGCCAGTAGTATGACCGGACTCGTAAACTCCTACGAGCAGTACTTC.

The V gene is TRBV9, the J gene TRBJ2-1, with 10 bases identical to TRBD1. Germline CDR1 SGDLS, CDR2 YYNGEE. The CDR3 runs to 15 residues. V dropped 0 bases and J dropped 9; count of bases not matched to a gene: 6. CDR3 loop: CASSVGQGAIGEQFF. In nucleotides, the CDR3 is TGTGCCAGCAGCGTAGGACAGGGGGCGATTGGTGAGCAGTTCTTC.

The chain employs TRBV7-8 and TRBJ2-2; 11 positions agree with TRBD2. Germline V gene data show CDR1 as SGHVS and CDR2 as FQNEAQ. The CDR3 totals 17 residues. The junction had 4 bases not matched to a gene; V was cut back by 0 bases and J by 4 bases. CDR3: CASSLALAGVSTGELFF. The CDR3 coding sequence is TGTGCCAGCAGCTTAGCACTAGCGGGAGTTTCCACCGGGGAGCTGTTTTTT.

This clone was seen a handful of times. The chain combines TRBV5-1 with TRBJ1-4, with TRBD1 matching over 10 bases. CDR1 SGHRS and CDR2 YFSETQ come from the germline V gene. The CDR3 runs to 13 residues. Trimming at V came to 8 bases and at J to 14 bases, leaving 12 bases not matched to a gene. In nucleotides, the CDR3 is TGCGCCAGTGGGACAGGGGCTCAAGGAAAGCTGTTTTTT. Its translation is CASGTGAQGKLFF.

The rearrangement uses TRBV5-6 and TRBJ1-5; 7 nucleotides agree with TRBD1. In germline, CDR1 is SGHDT, CDR2 YYEEEE. V lost 1 base and J lost 0; bases outside the gene matches: 7. The CDR3 consists of 17 residues. The CDR3 nucleotides read TGTGCCAGCAGCTTGTTCGGGAGGGGGCCTAGCAATCAGCCCCAGCATTTT. This codes for CASSLFGRGPSNQPQHF.

The chain has TRBV18 and TRBJ2-5; 8 nucleotides agree with TRBD1. CDR1 is KGHSH, CDR2 LQKENI, per germline. This CDR3 spans 15 amino acids. The trim removed 3 bases at V and 4 bases at J, leaving 7 bases unmatched. The CDR3 here is CASSPATGVRETQYF. The CDR3 DNA follows: TGTGCCAGCTCACCGGCGACAGGGGTGAGAGAGACCCAGTACTTC. Full variable domain (missing parts from reference TRBV18 and TRBJ2-5): NAGVMQNPRHLVRRRGQEARLRCSPMKGHSHVYWYRQLPEEGLKFMVYLQKENIIDESGMPKERFSAEFPKEGPSILRIQQVVRGDSAAYFCASSPATGVRETQYFGPGTRLLVL.

J is TRBJ2-4 and V is TRBV27; 11 positions agree with TRBD1. The V gene's germline CDR1 is MNHEY and CDR2 SMNVEV (reference sequence). There are 14 residues in the CDR3. V dropped 6 bases and J dropped 8; count of bases not matched to a gene: 6. The CDR3 nucleotides read TGTGCCAGCAGGTCCGGGACAGGGGGTTACATTCAGTACTTC. Residues: CASRSGTGGYIQYF.

The CDR3 here is CASSSERVRNYGYTF. Written as DNA, the CDR3 is TGTGCCAGCAGCTCCGAGCGGGTCCGAAACTATGGCTACACCTTC. The J gene is TRBJ1-2, the V gene TRBV9; no clear D gene. The V and J ends lost 4 bases and 2 bases respectively, with 15 bases between them. Germline V gene data show CDR1 as SGDLS and CDR2 as YYNGEE. The CDR3 has 15 amino acids.